These 6 T cell receptor beta chains originate from one sample sequenced in a study of OX40 agonist ivuxolimab in advanced cancers. The data were produced by immunoSEQ multiplex PCR, yet TCRdb's version contains in-frame clones alone and is incomplete. This table has 75,000 to 95,000 clones, 70% to 90% appearing once. The material sequenced was CD4+ or CD8+ T cells sorted from blood, taken in a trial of the OX40 agonist ivuxolimab. The receptors shown here come from an adult with an advanced solid tumor such as melanoma, head and neck, liver or kidney cancer.

This rearrangement joins TRBV10-1 to TRBJ1-6, with a weak D call TRBD1 (6 bases). CDR1 and CDR2 from the germline V gene are WNHNN and SYGVQD (reference sequence). CDR3 length equals 17 residues. The V and J ends lost 0 bases and 4 bases respectively, with 13 bases between them. CDR3 residues: CASSESGGAPYNSPLHF. The CDR3 DNA reads as TGCGCCAGCAGTGAGTCGGGGGGGGCCCCTTATAATTCACCCCTCCACTTT.

The chain couples TRBV4-2 to TRBJ2-7, with D hard to call. Per the germline V gene, CDR1 is LGHNA and CDR2 is YNFKEQ. The CDR3 is made up of 13 amino acids. The V end was cut by 3 bases, the J end by 4 bases, with 10 bases between. CDR3 amino acids: CASSHPPTYEQYF. The CDR3 coding sequence is TGTGCCAGCAGCCACCCACCCACTTACGAGCAGTACTTC.

CDR3: CASSPQDRGMNTEAFF. CDR3 bases: TGTGCCAGCTCACCACAGGACAGGGGTATGAACACTGAAGCTTTCTTT. The chain links TRBV18 to TRBJ1-1, with 9 bases matching TRBD1. The CDR3 covers 16 residues. Germline V lookup: CDR1 KGHSH, CDR2 LQKENI. The ends lost 1 base at V and 0 bases at J; junction bases unmatched: 3.

The V and J genes are TRBV15 and TRBJ2-7; TRBD2 aligns across 10 bases. The CDR3 sequence is 16 residues long. V was pared by 0 bases and J by 4 bases, with 6 bases of the junction left unmatched. Germline V gene data show CDR1 as LNHNV and CDR2 as YYDKDF (reference sequence). CDR3 in amino acids: CATSRDFLAGAYEQYF. In nucleotides, the CDR3 is TGTGCCACCAGCAGAGATTTTCTAGCGGGAGCATACGAGCAGTACTTC.

This clone appeared once. The V and J genes are TRBV18 and TRBJ1-1; possibly TRBD1 for D (5 bases). Trimming pared 3 bases from V and 0 bases from J, leaving 5 bases between. The CDR3 runs 13 residues. Per the germline V gene, CDR1 is KGHSH and CDR2 is LQKENI. CDR3 DNA sequence: TGTGCCAGCTCACCCAGGGTGAACACTGAAGCTTTCTTT. Its translation is CASSPRVNTEAFF.

The V gene is TRBV5-1, the J gene TRBJ2-1; possibly TRBD1 for D (6 bases). The CDR3 covers 13 residues. Deletions cut 5 bases from V and 7 bases from J, with 13 bases between. Germline V CDR1 and CDR2: SGHRS, YFSETQ. The CDR3, as DNA: TGCGCCAGCAGATTTGAAGGGGGTAATGAGCAGTTCTTC. Translating it yields CASRFEGGNEQFF.